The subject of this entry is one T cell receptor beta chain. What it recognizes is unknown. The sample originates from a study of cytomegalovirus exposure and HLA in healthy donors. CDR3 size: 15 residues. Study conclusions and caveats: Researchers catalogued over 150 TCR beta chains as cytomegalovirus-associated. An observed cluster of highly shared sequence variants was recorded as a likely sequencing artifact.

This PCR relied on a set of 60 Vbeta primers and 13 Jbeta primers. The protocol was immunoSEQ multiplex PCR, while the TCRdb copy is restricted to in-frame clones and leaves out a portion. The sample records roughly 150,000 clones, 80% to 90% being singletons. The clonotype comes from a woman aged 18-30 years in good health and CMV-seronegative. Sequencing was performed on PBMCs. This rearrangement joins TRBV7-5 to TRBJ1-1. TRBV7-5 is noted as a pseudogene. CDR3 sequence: CARSLGERRDTEAFF. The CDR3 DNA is TGTGCCAGAAGCTTAGGGGAGCGGAGGGACACTGAAGCTTTCTTT.